This is a list of T cell receptor beta chains from one sample in a study of T cell responses to AZD1222 COVID-19 vaccine. Assay used: immunoSEQ multiplex PCR; TCRdb lists only in-frame clones, some missing. The sample has approximately 150,000 clones, approximately 92% seen once. The input for sequencing was peripheral blood, taken on day 0 of AZD1222 vaccination. These receptors all stem from an adult in good health. CDR3s include the opening cysteine and the closing phenylalanine or tryptophan. Fields, in order: V gene, D gene, J gene, clone size, CDR3 DNA, CDR3 protein. The D gene is left open where the match is weak. The size of a clone is reported for some rows only, either as once, few or many, or as a class for expanded clones.

V: TRBV3-1/TRBV3-2; D: .; J: TRBJ1-4; size: .; DNA: TGTGCCAGCAGCCCTACAGGGACTGAAAAACTGTTTTTT; CDR3: CASSPTGTEKLFF
V: TRBV6-5; D: .; J: TRBJ2-1; size: .; DNA: TGTGCCAGCACCTACATGGGTGAGCAGTTCTTC; CDR3: CASTYMGEQFF
V: TRBV3-1/TRBV3-2; D: .; J: TRBJ1-2; size: .; DNA: TGTGCCAGCAGCCAAGTCCCCCTTGACGGCTACACCTTC; CDR3: CASSQVPLDGYTF
V: TRBV27; D: .; J: TRBJ2-2; size: .; DNA: TGTGCCAGCAGTTTATTTCGGGGCACCGGGGAGCTGTTTTTT; CDR3: CASSLFRGTGELFF
V: TRBV30; D: .; J: TRBJ1-1; size: .; DNA: TGTGCCTGGAGGACAGAGATTGTGAACACTGAAGCTTTCTTT; CDR3: CAWRTEIVNTEAFF
V: TRBV6-6; D: .; J: TRBJ2-1; size: .; DNA: TGTGCCAGCGGGTCCTCTTATCGATTTGAGCAGTTCTTC; CDR3: CASGSSYRFEQFF
V: TRBV3-1/TRBV3-2; D: .; J: TRBJ1-1; size: .; DNA: TGTGCCAGCAGCCCCCTACTGGGCCTGGGCCCTGAAGCTTTCTTT; CDR3: CASSPLLGLGPEAFF
V: TRBV7-6; D: TRBD1; J: TRBJ1-1; size: .; DNA: TGTGCCAGCAGCTTGGCCGGGACAGGGATAACTGAAGCTTTCTTT; CDR3: CASSLAGTGITEAFF
V: TRBV28; D: .; J: TRBJ1-4; size: few; DNA: TGTGCCAGCAGTTTGCGCGGTCCAACTAATGAAAAACTGTTTTTT; CDR3: CASSLRGPTNEKLFF
V: TRBV19; D: .; J: TRBJ2-1; size: few; DNA: TGTGCCAGTAGTTGGGCAGGAATCTACAATGAGCAGTTCTTC; CDR3: CASSWAGIYNEQFF
V: TRBV20-1; D: .; J: TRBJ2-7; size: .; DNA: TGCAGTGCTCGACTTGACTACGAGCAGTACTTC; CDR3: CSARLDYEQYF
V: TRBV11-2; D: .; J: TRBJ2-1; size: once; DNA: TGTGCCAGCAGCCCTCCCGGGCAGCCGTACAATGAGCAGTTCTTC; CDR3: CASSPPGQPYNEQFF